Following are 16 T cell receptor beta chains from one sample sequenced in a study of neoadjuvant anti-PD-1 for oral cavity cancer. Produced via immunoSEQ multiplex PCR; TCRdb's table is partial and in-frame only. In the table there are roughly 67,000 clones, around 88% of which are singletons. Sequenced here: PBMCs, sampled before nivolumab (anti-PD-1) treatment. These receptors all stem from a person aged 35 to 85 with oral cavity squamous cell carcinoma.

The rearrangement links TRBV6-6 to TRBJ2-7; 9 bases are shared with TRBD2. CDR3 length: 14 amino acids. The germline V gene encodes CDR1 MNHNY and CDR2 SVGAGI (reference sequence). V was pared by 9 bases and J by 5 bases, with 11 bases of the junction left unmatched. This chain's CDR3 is CASKEREARDEQYF. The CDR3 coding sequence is TGTGCCAGTAAGGAGCGGGAGGCTCGGGACGAGCAGTACTTC.

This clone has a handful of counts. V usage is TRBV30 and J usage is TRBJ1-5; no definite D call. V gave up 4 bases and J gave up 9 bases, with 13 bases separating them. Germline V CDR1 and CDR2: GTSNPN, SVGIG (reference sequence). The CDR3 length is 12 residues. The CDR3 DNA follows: TGTGCCTGGAACAGCAACACGGGGCCCCAGCATTTT. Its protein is CAWNSNTGPQHF.

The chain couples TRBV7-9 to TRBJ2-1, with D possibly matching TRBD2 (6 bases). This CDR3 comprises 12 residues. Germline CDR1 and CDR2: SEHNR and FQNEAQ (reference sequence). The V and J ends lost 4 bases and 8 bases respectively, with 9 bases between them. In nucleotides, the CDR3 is TGTGCCAGCAGCTACTCGGGAGATGAGCAGTTCTTC. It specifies CASSYSGDEQFF.

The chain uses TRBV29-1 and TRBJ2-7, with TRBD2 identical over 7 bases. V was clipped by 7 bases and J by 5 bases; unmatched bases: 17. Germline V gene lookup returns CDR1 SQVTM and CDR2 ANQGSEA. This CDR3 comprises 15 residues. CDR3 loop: CSGGDLSSGNNEQYF. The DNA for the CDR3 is TGCAGCGGTGGGGACCTCTCTAGCGGCAATAACGAGCAGTACTTC.

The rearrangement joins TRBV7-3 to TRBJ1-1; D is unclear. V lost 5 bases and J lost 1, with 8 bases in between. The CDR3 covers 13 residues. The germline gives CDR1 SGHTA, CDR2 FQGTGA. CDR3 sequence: CASSPTPNTEAFF. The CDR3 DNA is TGTGCCAGCAGCCCTACACCGAACACTGAAGCTTTCTTT.

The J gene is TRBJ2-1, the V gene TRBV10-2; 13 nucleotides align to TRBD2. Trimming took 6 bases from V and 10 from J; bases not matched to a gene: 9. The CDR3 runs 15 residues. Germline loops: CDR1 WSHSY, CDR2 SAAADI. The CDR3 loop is CASRARTSGSGEQFF. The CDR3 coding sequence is TGCGCCAGCAGAGCGCGGACTAGCGGGAGTGGAGAGCAGTTCTTC.

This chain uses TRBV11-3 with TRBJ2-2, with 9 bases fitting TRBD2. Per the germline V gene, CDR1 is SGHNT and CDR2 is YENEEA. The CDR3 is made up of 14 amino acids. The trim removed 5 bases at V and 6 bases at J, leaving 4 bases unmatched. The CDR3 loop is CASSRGGAAGELFF. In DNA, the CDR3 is TGTGCCAGCAGCCGCGGGGGGGCGGCCGGGGAGCTGTTTTTT.

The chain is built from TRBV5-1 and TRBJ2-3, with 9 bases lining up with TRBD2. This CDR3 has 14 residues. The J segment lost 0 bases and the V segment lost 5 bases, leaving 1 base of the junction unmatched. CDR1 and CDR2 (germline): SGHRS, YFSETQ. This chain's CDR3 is CASSLAGSTDTQYF. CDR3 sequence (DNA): TGCGCCAGCAGTCTAGCGGGAAGCACAGATACGCAGTATTTT.

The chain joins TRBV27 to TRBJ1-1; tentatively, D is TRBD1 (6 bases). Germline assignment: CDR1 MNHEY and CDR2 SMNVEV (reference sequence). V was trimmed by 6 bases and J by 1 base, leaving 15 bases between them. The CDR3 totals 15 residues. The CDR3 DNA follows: TGTGCCAGCAGGATAGGGGGGCGGGGGAACACTGAAGCTTTCTTT. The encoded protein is CASRIGGRGNTEAFF.

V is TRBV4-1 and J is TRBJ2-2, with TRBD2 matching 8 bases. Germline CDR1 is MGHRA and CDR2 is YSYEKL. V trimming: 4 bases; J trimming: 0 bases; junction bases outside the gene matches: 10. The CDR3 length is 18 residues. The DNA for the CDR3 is TGCGCCAGCAGCCTAAAAGCGGGGGCGATTGCGAACACCGGGGAGCTGTTTTTT. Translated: CASSLKAGAIANTGELFF.

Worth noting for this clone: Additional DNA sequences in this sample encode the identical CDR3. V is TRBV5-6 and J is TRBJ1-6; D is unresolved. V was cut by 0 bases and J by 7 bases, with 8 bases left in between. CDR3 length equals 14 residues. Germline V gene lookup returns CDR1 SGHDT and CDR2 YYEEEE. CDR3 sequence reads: CASSLGSPNSPLHF. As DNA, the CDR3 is TGTGCCAGCAGCTTGGGGTCCCCAAATTCACCCCTCCACTTT.

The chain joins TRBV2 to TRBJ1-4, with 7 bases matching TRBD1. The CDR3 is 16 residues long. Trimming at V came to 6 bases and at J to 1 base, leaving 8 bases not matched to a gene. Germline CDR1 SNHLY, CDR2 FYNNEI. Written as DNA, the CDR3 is TGTGCCAGCAGCTCGAGACAGGGACTAACTAATGAAAAACTGTTTTTT. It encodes CASSSRQGLTNEKLFF.

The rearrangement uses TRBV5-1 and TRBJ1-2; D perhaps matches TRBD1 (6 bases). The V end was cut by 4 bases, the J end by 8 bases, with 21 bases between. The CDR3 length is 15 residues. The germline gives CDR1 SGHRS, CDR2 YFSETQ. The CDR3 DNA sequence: TGCGCCAGCAGCCCGCCCGGGGGGGGGCCGAGAGGCTACACCTTC. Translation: CASSPPGGGPRGYTF.

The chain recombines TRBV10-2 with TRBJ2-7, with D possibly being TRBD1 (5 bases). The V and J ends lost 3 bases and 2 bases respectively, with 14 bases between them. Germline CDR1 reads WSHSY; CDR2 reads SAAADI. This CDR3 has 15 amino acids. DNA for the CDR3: TGCGCCAGCAGTGAAATAGGGGTACCCACCTACGAGCAGTACTTC. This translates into CASSEIGVPTYEQYF.

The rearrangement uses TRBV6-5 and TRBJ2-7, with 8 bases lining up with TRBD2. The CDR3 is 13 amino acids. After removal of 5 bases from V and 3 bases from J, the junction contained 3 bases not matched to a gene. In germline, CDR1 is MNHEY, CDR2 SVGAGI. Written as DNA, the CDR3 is TGTGCCAGCAGTCGTGGGACTAGCTACGAGCAGTACTTC. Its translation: CASSRGTSYEQYF.

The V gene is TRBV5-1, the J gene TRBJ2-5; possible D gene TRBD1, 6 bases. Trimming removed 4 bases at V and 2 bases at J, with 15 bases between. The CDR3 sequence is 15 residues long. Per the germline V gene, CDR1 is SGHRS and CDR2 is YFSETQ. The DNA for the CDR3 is TGCGCCAGCAGCCCAAGTGACAGGACTCAAGAGACCCAGTACTTC. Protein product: CASSPSDRTQETQYF.